This TCR beta chain was identified in a study of identical twins (dated by TCRdb to 2016 to 2017). At the level of the whole study: TCR alpha and beta repertoires from monozygotic twins, unrelated adults of various ages and cord blood were deep-sequenced to test whether fetal clonotypes persist. To rule out contamination, replicate twin experiments were performed at different times with different library preparation protocols.

Including cysteine and phenylalanine, the CDR3 has 13 amino acids. Only the CDR3 DNA stays, 39 bases, in frame from base 1. V was cut back by 0 bases and J by 5 bases, leaving a gap of 8 bases between them. Looking up the germline V gene yields CDR1 SGHAT and CDR2 FQNNGV. Overall study outcomes, separate from this receptor: Compared with coincidental sharing between unrelated individuals, an excess of low generation-probability sequences was observed among out-of-frame TCR alpha sequences shared between twins. Out-of-frame TCR alpha sharing in monozygotic twins was systematically underestimated by recombination models, whereas sharing between unrelated individuals was in agreement with the recombination models. Abundant cord blood beta clonotypes had fewer insertions, young adult naive repertoires showed a similar but weaker trend, and memory repertoires showed no such trend. Invariant T cells such as MAIT and iNKT could partly confound zero-insertion analyses, though diverse VJ usage argued against this for most clonotypes. Conclusions relied on cross-sectional statistical analysis, since the same donors could not be followed over many years. In beta out-of-frame sequences, excess twin sharing was weaker, because having fewer shared sequences lowered the signal-to-noise ratio.

Every donor was a healthy Caucasian. The twin cohort consisted of three pairs of female monozygotic twins, all aged roughly 18 to 30 years. CD4+ and CD8+ T cell populations were isolated with positive isolation kits from Invitrogen. Concerning this clonotype itself: The antigen it recognizes is unknown. No base-level quality is on record; no much larger clone is a single base apart.

The library was generated by 5' RACE. Sequencing was carried out with an Illumina HiSeq 2000. A universal primer binding site was introduced by template switching, and a unique molecular identifier was present in the final cDNA, enabling accurate counting of TCR cDNA molecules. Specific primers in the conserved constant-segment region were used to synthesize first-strand cDNA for TCR alpha and beta chains. To control for contamination, every cDNA library carried two barcodes: a SMART-Mk sample barcode plus Illumina barcodes. TruSeq adapter sequences and Illumina sample barcodes were added in two successive PCR steps. TCR alpha and beta cDNA libraries were sequenced on the Illumina HiSeq platform with custom primers. On the authors' methods: Unique molecular identifiers were extracted from raw reads with MiGEC, and CDR3 positions were determined with MiXCR. Recombination models were inferred per individual with the repgenHMM and IGoR tools using an EM algorithm. Shared clonotype analysis was performed with the tcR package in R, normalizing sharing by the product of cloneset sizes. Out-of-frame nonproductive sequences were analyzed to study raw recombination free of thymic and clonal selection effects. The raw public reads went through TCRdb reprocessing: fastp at Q25, MiXCR clone calling, in-frame beta chains kept. One record per CDR3 amino acid sequence lists the most common genes and DNA. These V and J calls are TCRdb output, not the study's own analysis. For this sample there are about 500,000 distinct CDR3 sequences; about 13% appear just once. The ten most abundant clones make up more than 0.8% of the sample.

The same specimen was also included in a second study, on yellow fever vaccine responses in identical twins. The second study's authors report: The T cell response to vaccination in identical twins was reported by the authors to appear partly convergent and partly personalized. The study precisely tracked vaccine-responding T cell clones in identical twins.

The TCR comes from a woman aged 18-35 years in good health. The chain links TRBV11-2 with TRBJ2-7; 6 matching bases give a weak D call of TRBD2. Sequencing input: CD4+ T cells sorted from blood. The CDR3 region has the sequence CASSLDREDEQYF. The bases read TGTGCCAGCAGCTTAGACAGGGAGGACGAGCAGTACTTC.